A selection of T cell receptor beta chains follows, all from one sample in a study of blood T cell repertoires in COVID-19. The assay was immunoSEQ multiplex PCR, and TCRdb's table has in-frame clones only and misses some. The sample carries about 480,000 clones, roughly 90% recorded once. Material: PBMCs or T cells enriched from blood (not recorded which). The receptors here all came from a woman between 40 and 50 years old who had recovered from COVID-19. Each CDR3 is given with its conserved first and last residue. The D gene is left open where the match is weak. Only some rows state a clone size, as once, few, many or a class for expanded clones.

abundance: -; v_gene: TRBV24-1; d_gene: TRBD1; j_gene: TRBJ2-5; CDR3nt: TGTGCCACCAGTAATACGGGACAGGGGGAGACCCAGTACTTC; CDR3aa: CATSNTGQGETQYF
abundance: -; v_gene: TRBV29-1; d_gene: -; j_gene: TRBJ1-4; CDR3nt: TGCAGCGTCGGAGGAAGTGAAAAACTGTTTTTT; CDR3aa: CSVGGSEKLFF
abundance: -; v_gene: TRBV4-1; d_gene: -; j_gene: TRBJ2-5; CDR3nt: TGCGCCAGCAGCCAAGATGGCCCGGGGACCCAGTACTTC; CDR3aa: CASSQDGPGTQYF
abundance: -; v_gene: TRBV2; d_gene: -; j_gene: TRBJ1-5; CDR3nt: TGTGCCACCCGGCCGGGGATGGGGCAGCCCCAGCATTTT; CDR3aa: CATRPGMGQPQHF
abundance: -; v_gene: TRBV7-6; d_gene: TRBD2; j_gene: TRBJ2-3; CDR3nt: TGTGCCAGCAGCTTAGTGTTCGGGAGGAGTGATGGGGATACGCAGTATTTT; CDR3aa: CASSLVFGRSDGDTQYF
abundance: -; v_gene: TRBV5-1; d_gene: TRBD2; j_gene: TRBJ2-7; CDR3nt: TGCGCCAGCAGCTTGGGCGGGAGGCTCGCCTACGAGCAGTACTTC; CDR3aa: CASSLGGRLAYEQYF
abundance: -; v_gene: TRBV5-6; d_gene: TRBD1; j_gene: TRBJ2-1; CDR3nt: TGTGCCAGCAGCCAACGGACAGGGGTCTCCTACAATGAGCAGTTCTTC; CDR3aa: CASSQRTGVSYNEQFF
abundance: -; v_gene: TRBV4-1; d_gene: TRBD2; j_gene: TRBJ2-3; CDR3nt: TGCGCCAGCAGCCAAGATAAGGTTCCCGGGACTAGCGCGTCGAGGGATACGCAGTATTTT; CDR3aa: CASSQDKVPGTSASRDTQYF
abundance: -; v_gene: TRBV9; d_gene: -; j_gene: TRBJ1-5; CDR3nt: TGTGCCAGCAGCGCCGGAGCTGCTTATAGCAATCAGCCCCAGCATTTT; CDR3aa: CASSAGAAYSNQPQHF
abundance: few; v_gene: TRBV7-2; d_gene: -; j_gene: TRBJ1-2; CDR3nt: TGTGCCAGCAGCTTTGGCGTGGGAGTCTATGGCTACACCTTC; CDR3aa: CASSFGVGVYGYTF
abundance: -; v_gene: TRBV4-1; d_gene: -; j_gene: TRBJ2-4; CDR3nt: TGCGCCAGCAGCCAAGATCTCGGGTTCGGCATTCAGTACTTC; CDR3aa: CASSQDLGFGIQYF
abundance: -; v_gene: TRBV18; d_gene: TRBD1; j_gene: TRBJ2-2; CDR3nt: TGTGCCAGCTCACCGCTTCTCTCCGGGACAGGGGGCATCGACACCGGGGAGCTGTTTTTT; CDR3aa: CASSPLLSGTGGIDTGELFF
abundance: -; v_gene: TRBV5-6; d_gene: -; j_gene: TRBJ1-5; CDR3nt: TGTGCCAGCAGCTTGGGAGCAGGAGGGCTAGGGCCCCAGCATTTT; CDR3aa: CASSLGAGGLGPQHF
abundance: -; v_gene: TRBV7-9; d_gene: TRBD2; j_gene: TRBJ2-6; CDR3nt: TGTGCCAGCAGCTTAAGCGGGGATCTCTCAGCTGGGGCCAACGTCCTGACTTTC; CDR3aa: CASSLSGDLSAGANVLTF
abundance: -; v_gene: TRBV5-6; d_gene: TRBD1; j_gene: TRBJ1-6; CDR3nt: TGTGCCAGCAGCTTGGAAATCCAGACAGGGGGCTCGAGGAATTCACCCCTCCACTTT; CDR3aa: CASSLEIQTGGSRNSPLHF
abundance: -; v_gene: TRBV5-1; d_gene: -; j_gene: TRBJ1-1; CDR3nt: TGCGCCAGCAGCTTGAATGGTGACAGGAACACTGAAGCTTTCTTT; CDR3aa: CASSLNGDRNTEAFF
abundance: few; v_gene: TRBV7-2; d_gene: -; j_gene: TRBJ1-1; CDR3nt: TGTGCCAGCAGCTTATTAGGGGGTAACACTGAAGCTTTCTTT; CDR3aa: CASSLLGGNTEAFF
abundance: -; v_gene: TRBV12-3/TRBV12-4; d_gene: -; j_gene: TRBJ2-1; CDR3nt: TGTGCCAGCAGTCCGTTTGAGGAGGGTGAGCAGTTCTTC; CDR3aa: CASSPFEEGEQFF
abundance: -; v_gene: TRBV7-2; d_gene: -; j_gene: TRBJ2-7; CDR3nt: TGTGCCAGCAGCCCCGGAGGGCCGGGATACGAGCAGTACTTC; CDR3aa: CASSPGGPGYEQYF
abundance: once; v_gene: TRBV4-3; d_gene: TRBD1; j_gene: TRBJ1-2; CDR3nt: TGCGCCAGCAGCCACCGTAGACAGGGTGCTGGCTACACCTTC; CDR3aa: CASSHRRQGAGYTF
abundance: -; v_gene: TRBV6-2/TRBV6-3; d_gene: -; j_gene: TRBJ1-2; CDR3nt: TGTGCCAGCAGTTTACTGGGACACAGGAATGGGGACGGCTACACCTTC; CDR3aa: CASSLLGHRNGDGYTF
abundance: -; v_gene: TRBV25-1; d_gene: TRBD1; j_gene: TRBJ2-7; CDR3nt: TGTGCCAGCAGCAATCGGGACAGTACCTACGAGCAGTACTTC; CDR3aa: CASSNRDSTYEQYF
abundance: -; v_gene: TRBV4-2; d_gene: -; j_gene: TRBJ1-3; CDR3nt: TGTGCCAGCAGCCAGCCCAGGATTCCAGGAAACACCATATATTTT; CDR3aa: CASSQPRIPGNTIYF
abundance: -; v_gene: TRBV19; d_gene: -; j_gene: TRBJ2-1; CDR3nt: TGTGCCAGTACGATAGGAGGGAACGGTAGGGAGCAGTTCTTC; CDR3aa: CASTIGGNGREQFF
abundance: -; v_gene: TRBV18; d_gene: TRBD1; j_gene: TRBJ1-1; CDR3nt: TGTGCCAGCTCACCACCCCGGGACAGGGGGTATACTGAAGCTTTCTTT; CDR3aa: CASSPPRDRGYTEAFF
abundance: -; v_gene: TRBV29-1; d_gene: -; j_gene: TRBJ2-1; CDR3nt: TGCAGCGTTGGAGGACTATACTACAATGAGCAGTTCTTC; CDR3aa: CSVGGLYYNEQFF
abundance: -; v_gene: TRBV28; d_gene: -; j_gene: TRBJ2-3; CDR3nt: TGTGCCAGCAGTTTACCGGGGGTGAGCACAGATACGCAGTATTTT; CDR3aa: CASSLPGVSTDTQYF
abundance: once; v_gene: TRBV4-3; d_gene: TRBD2; j_gene: TRBJ2-5; CDR3nt: TGCGCCAGCAGCCAAGGGACTAGCGGGAGGGGGTTGGGAGAGACCCAGTACTTC; CDR3aa: CASSQGTSGRGLGETQYF
abundance: -; v_gene: TRBV14; d_gene: -; j_gene: TRBJ2-7; CDR3nt: TGTGCCAGCAGCCAGGGGGACAACTCCTACGAGCAGTACTTC; CDR3aa: CASSQGDNSYEQYF
abundance: -; v_gene: TRBV6-2/TRBV6-3; d_gene: -; j_gene: TRBJ1-2; CDR3nt: TGTGCCAGCAGCCGACAGGCTAATGGCTACACCTTC; CDR3aa: CASSRQANGYTF
abundance: -; v_gene: TRBV5-1; d_gene: -; j_gene: TRBJ1-3; CDR3nt: TGCGCCAGCAGCCCCGGGACATCTGGAAACACCATATATTTT; CDR3aa: CASSPGTSGNTIYF
abundance: -; v_gene: TRBV12-3/TRBV12-4; d_gene: -; j_gene: TRBJ1-2; CDR3nt: TGTGCCAGCAGTTTAACTGGTTATGGCTACACCTTC; CDR3aa: CASSLTGYGYTF
abundance: -; v_gene: TRBV7-9; d_gene: -; j_gene: TRBJ2-1; CDR3nt: TGTGCCAGCAGCTTATGGAGCTACAATGAGCAGTTCTTC; CDR3aa: CASSLWSYNEQFF
abundance: -; v_gene: TRBV19; d_gene: -; j_gene: TRBJ1-2; CDR3nt: TGTGCCAGTAGCATAAGGTCAGGGCACAATGGCTACACCTTC; CDR3aa: CASSIRSGHNGYTF
abundance: few; v_gene: TRBV30; d_gene: TRBD1; j_gene: TRBJ1-1; CDR3nt: TGTGCCTGGCTAGACAGGGGGCGGACTGAAGCTTTCTTT; CDR3aa: CAWLDRGRTEAFF
abundance: -; v_gene: TRBV7-2; d_gene: -; j_gene: TRBJ1-1; CDR3nt: TGTGCCAGCAGCTTAGGCCAGGTCACTGAAGCTTTCTTT; CDR3aa: CASSLGQVTEAFF
abundance: -; v_gene: TRBV2; d_gene: -; j_gene: TRBJ1-4; CDR3nt: TGTGCCAGCAGTAATACACGAAGTCCAACTAATGAAAAACTGTTTTTT; CDR3aa: CASSNTRSPTNEKLFF
abundance: -; v_gene: TRBV5-1; d_gene: TRBD1; j_gene: TRBJ1-4; CDR3nt: TGCGCCAGCAGCCCGGGACAGGGCGCAACTAATGAAAAACTGTTTTTT; CDR3aa: CASSPGQGATNEKLFF
abundance: -; v_gene: TRBV4-3; d_gene: TRBD2; j_gene: TRBJ2-1; CDR3nt: TGCGCCAGCAGCCAAGAAGGCCTAGCGGGAGTGGAGGGTTACAATGAGCAGTTCTTC; CDR3aa: CASSQEGLAGVEGYNEQFF
abundance: -; v_gene: TRBV6-1; d_gene: -; j_gene: TRBJ1-3; CDR3nt: TGTGCCAGCAGTGAAAATTCCGGGAGGGCTGGAAACACCATATATTTT; CDR3aa: CASSENSGRAGNTIYF
abundance: -; v_gene: TRBV10-3; d_gene: TRBD1; j_gene: TRBJ2-3; CDR3nt: TGTGCCATCACCAGGACAGGGATCACAGATACGCAGTATTTT; CDR3aa: CAITRTGITDTQYF
abundance: -; v_gene: TRBV27; d_gene: TRBD1; j_gene: TRBJ1-5; CDR3nt: TGTGCCAGCAGTTTGGGACAGGGTTGGAGCAATCAGCCCCAGCATTTT; CDR3aa: CASSLGQGWSNQPQHF
abundance: -; v_gene: TRBV11-3; d_gene: -; j_gene: TRBJ2-1; CDR3nt: TGTGCCAGCAGCCCGGCCGACAGGTCACACTCCTACAATGAGCAGTTCTTC; CDR3aa: CASSPADRSHSYNEQFF
abundance: -; v_gene: TRBV6-6; d_gene: TRBD1; j_gene: TRBJ1-6; CDR3nt: TGTGCCAGCAGCCCGACAGGGGGAAATTCACCCCTCCACTTT; CDR3aa: CASSPTGGNSPLHF
abundance: -; v_gene: TRBV27; d_gene: TRBD2; j_gene: TRBJ2-4; CDR3nt: TGTGCCAGCAGTTTTAGTCTAGCGGGAGGGGGACTAGCCAAAAACATTCAGTACTTC; CDR3aa: CASSFSLAGGGLAKNIQYF
abundance: -; v_gene: TRBV7-9; d_gene: -; j_gene: TRBJ1-2; CDR3nt: TGTGCCAGCACCCGAGGTACGGATTATGCCTATGGCTACACCTTC; CDR3aa: CASTRGTDYAYGYTF
abundance: -; v_gene: TRBV6-5; d_gene: TRBD2; j_gene: TRBJ2-7; CDR3nt: TGTGCCAGCAGTTACTCTCGGGGGGGACCCTACGAGCAGTACTTC; CDR3aa: CASSYSRGGPYEQYF
abundance: -; v_gene: TRBV1; d_gene: -; j_gene: TRBJ1-6; CDR3nt: TGCACCAGCAGCCTAAGCGGTAAGAACAGCCAGGCGCCGGGTTGCGTTGTGAGAACCCTCCACTTT; CDR3aa: CTSSLSGKNSQAPGCVVRTLHF
abundance: -; v_gene: TRBV25-1; d_gene: TRBD1; j_gene: TRBJ2-5; CDR3nt: TGTGCCAGCAAACAGGGGAACCAAGAGACCCAGTACTTC; CDR3aa: CASKQGNQETQYF
abundance: -; v_gene: TRBV19; d_gene: -; j_gene: TRBJ1-3; CDR3nt: TGTGCCAGTAGTATTTTCGGTAATCTTTACAGCAGCTCTGGAAACACCATATATTTT; CDR3aa: CASSIFGNLYSSSGNTIYF
abundance: once; v_gene: TRBV6-5; d_gene: TRBD2; j_gene: TRBJ2-7; CDR3nt: TGTGCCAGCAGTTACTCTAGCGGGAGATTTAACGAGCAGTACTTC; CDR3aa: CASSYSSGRFNEQYF
abundance: -; v_gene: TRBV4-3; d_gene: TRBD2; j_gene: TRBJ2-7; CDR3nt: TGCGCCAGCAGCCAAAATAGCGGGAGGGCCTTTATTTACGAGCAGTACTTC; CDR3aa: CASSQNSGRAFIYEQYF
abundance: -; v_gene: TRBV27; d_gene: -; j_gene: TRBJ1-1; CDR3nt: TGTGCCAGCAGTTTAGCCCGGGGAGGTTCCAGACGATTGAACACTGAAGCTTTCTTT; CDR3aa: CASSLARGGSRRLNTEAFF
abundance: -; v_gene: TRBV30; d_gene: -; j_gene: TRBJ1-1; CDR3nt: TGTGCCTGGAGGAGGACAGACTACACTGAAGCTTTCTTT; CDR3aa: CAWRRTDYTEAFF
abundance: -; v_gene: TRBV24-1; d_gene: -; j_gene: TRBJ1-1; CDR3nt: TGTGCCACCAGTGACCCACCACGGGGGGACACTGAAGCTTTCTTT; CDR3aa: CATSDPPRGDTEAFF